Listed below are T cell receptor beta chains from one sample, sequenced in a study of T cell changes during pregnancy in multiple sclerosis. The assay was immunoSEQ multiplex PCR, and TCRdb's table has in-frame clones only and misses some. The sample has 60,000 to 85,000 clones, approximately 92% seen once; the top ten hold 2.3%. The sample was peripheral blood, taken in the first trimester of pregnancy. The receptors were gathered from a female donor with multiple sclerosis, enrolled in a pregnancy study. The CDR3 runs from the conserved cysteine through the conserved F or W. Each record gives: CDR3 DNA, CDR3 protein, clone size, V gene, D gene, CDR3 length, J gene. A D gene is named only where the DNA matches it firmly. Clone size, where shown, is once, few, many, or a class for clones that have expanded.

DNA: TGTGCCAGCAGCCAAGCCACAGGGTACTATCGGTACTTC; CDR3: CASSQATGYYRYF; size: .; V: TRBV14; D: .; length: 13; J: TRBJ2-7
DNA: TGCGCCAGCAGCCAAGTGCTCTACGGCTACGAGCAGTACTTC; CDR3: CASSQVLYGYEQYF; size: .; V: TRBV4-1; D: .; length: 14; J: TRBJ2-7
DNA: TGTGCCAGCAGCCCCGGCAAAACAGGGACTAGGGGCACTGAAGCTTTCTTT; CDR3: CASSPGKTGTRGTEAFF; size: .; V: TRBV5-6; D: .; length: 17; J: TRBJ1-1
DNA: TGTGCCAGCAGCAGCGGACAGGGGCTCTTGTTGGCTTTCTTT; CDR3: CASSSGQGLLLAFF; size: .; V: TRBV6-5; D: TRBD1; length: 14; J: TRBJ1-1
DNA: TGTGCCAGCAGTCCACTAAAATTCAGGGATTTGGGCAATCAGCCCCAGCATTTT; CDR3: CASSPLKFRDLGNQPQHF; size: .; V: TRBV27; D: .; length: 18; J: TRBJ1-5
DNA: TGCAGCGTTGGAACAGGGGGGACAGATACGCAGTATTTT; CDR3: CSVGTGGTDTQYF; size: .; V: TRBV29-1; D: TRBD1; length: 13; J: TRBJ2-3
DNA: TGTGCCAGCAGTCTTTTCTACTACCTACAAGAGACCCAGTACTTC; CDR3: CASSLFYYLQETQYF; size: .; V: TRBV2; D: .; length: 15; J: TRBJ2-5
DNA: TGTGCCATCAAAGGGGCGGGGGCCAACGTCCTGACTTTC; CDR3: CAIKGAGANVLTF; size: once; V: TRBV10-3; D: .; length: 13; J: TRBJ2-6
DNA: TGTGCCAGCTCACCTCGCGTAGGGGAGCTGTTTTTT; CDR3: CASSPRVGELFF; size: .; V: TRBV18; D: .; length: 12; J: TRBJ2-2
DNA: TGTGCCATCAGTGAGATAGGTCCGACAGCTGGAAACACCATATATTTT; CDR3: CAISEIGPTAGNTIYF; size: .; V: TRBV10-3; D: .; length: 16; J: TRBJ1-3
DNA: TGTGCCAGCAGTTCCCCAGGCAGGGGGAAGGGGCGTCAGGCTTTCTTT; CDR3: CASSSPGRGKGRQAFF; size: .; V: TRBV27; D: TRBD1; length: 16; J: TRBJ1-1
DNA: TGTGCCAGCAGCTTTACAGGGGCCCCCGACCCCTACGAGCAGTACTTC; CDR3: CASSFTGAPDPYEQYF; size: .; V: TRBV7-9; D: TRBD1; length: 16; J: TRBJ2-7
DNA: TGTGCCAGCAGCTTACAGGGTCGAAACACTGAAGCTTTCTTT; CDR3: CASSLQGRNTEAFF; size: .; V: TRBV5-5; D: .; length: 14; J: TRBJ1-1
DNA: TGTGCCTGGAGCTCAGGGGGCCAGAATGGCTACACCTTC; CDR3: CAWSSGGQNGYTF; size: .; V: TRBV30; D: TRBD1; length: 13; J: TRBJ1-2
DNA: TGTGCCAGCAGTTACGGGACAGCCCACAATGAGCAGTTCTTC; CDR3: CASSYGTAHNEQFF; size: .; V: TRBV6-6; D: TRBD1; length: 14; J: TRBJ2-1
DNA: TGCGCCAGCAGCCAGCGGACTAGCGGGGCAGATACGCAGTATTTT; CDR3: CASSQRTSGADTQYF; size: .; V: TRBV4-1; D: TRBD2; length: 15; J: TRBJ2-3
DNA: TGTGCCAGCAGCTTGACTAGCGGGGGGGTCGGGTCCAAAAACATTCAGTACTTC; CDR3: CASSLTSGGVGSKNIQYF; size: .; V: TRBV5-4; D: TRBD2; length: 18; J: TRBJ2-4
DNA: TGTGCCAGCTCACGGGCGACAGGTGTGAGCTCTGGGGCCAACGTCCTGACTTTC; CDR3: CASSRATGVSSGANVLTF; size: .; V: TRBV18; D: .; length: 18; J: TRBJ2-6
DNA: TGTGCCAGCAGCCGTGGACTCTGGGACGAGCAGTACTTC; CDR3: CASSRGLWDEQYF; size: once; V: TRBV6-6; D: .; length: 13; J: TRBJ2-7
DNA: TGTGCCAGCAGCTCCCGACAGGCAGATACGCAGTATTTT; CDR3: CASSSRQADTQYF; size: .; V: TRBV7-2; D: .; length: 13; J: TRBJ2-3
DNA: TGCGCCAGCAGCCTAGGACAGGGGGGAACCTACGAGCAGTACTTC; CDR3: CASSLGQGGTYEQYF; size: .; V: TRBV5-1; D: TRBD1; length: 15; J: TRBJ2-7
DNA: TGTGCCAGCACCCTAAGGGAGGAAAAACTGTTTTTT; CDR3: CASTLREEKLFF; size: .; V: TRBV7-9; D: .; length: 12; J: TRBJ1-4
DNA: TGTGCCAGCAGCTTAGATCATCGGGACAGGGACGGTGGCTACACCTTC; CDR3: CASSLDHRDRDGGYTF; size: .; V: TRBV7-9; D: TRBD1; length: 16; J: TRBJ1-2
DNA: TGTGCCAGTAGTATTGGGGAGAGGGGGCGGGAGACCCAGTACTTC; CDR3: CASSIGERGRETQYF; size: .; V: TRBV19; D: TRBD1; length: 15; J: TRBJ2-5
DNA: TGCGCCAGCAGCCAAAGCAGGGCCGCCCCCACAGATACGCAGTATTTT; CDR3: CASSQSRAAPTDTQYF; size: .; V: TRBV4-1; D: .; length: 16; J: TRBJ2-3
DNA: TGTGCCAGCAGTGATATAGGGAGGGGGGGGAGCGGCTTCGAGCAGTACTTC; CDR3: CASSDIGRGGSGFEQYF; size: .; V: TRBV2; D: .; length: 17; J: TRBJ2-7
DNA: TGTGCCTGGAGTGCAGGCAGGGGGAGCTCCTACGAGCAGTACTTC; CDR3: CAWSAGRGSSYEQYF; size: .; V: TRBV30; D: TRBD1; length: 15; J: TRBJ2-7
DNA: TGTGCCAGCAGTTTAAAGTTCGGGGGGGGCACTGAAGCTTTCTTT; CDR3: CASSLKFGGGTEAFF; size: .; V: TRBV28; D: .; length: 15; J: TRBJ1-1
DNA: TGTGCCAGCAGCGTAGGGACAGGGGGCAATGAGCAGTTCTTC; CDR3: CASSVGTGGNEQFF; size: .; V: TRBV9; D: TRBD1; length: 14; J: TRBJ2-1
DNA: TGTGCCAGTACCAGGACCACAGGGGGGGGGAGCCAAGAGACCCAGTACTTC; CDR3: CASTRTTGGGSQETQYF; size: .; V: TRBV19; D: .; length: 17; J: TRBJ2-5
DNA: TGTGCCAGCAGCTTCACAGGGGAGAACACTGAAGCTTTCTTT; CDR3: CASSFTGENTEAFF; size: .; V: TRBV7-8; D: TRBD1; length: 14; J: TRBJ1-1
DNA: TGTGCTAGTGGTTTGGACAGGGTGCAGGAGCAGTTCTTC; CDR3: CASGLDRVQEQFF; size: .; V: TRBV12-5; D: .; length: 13; J: TRBJ2-1
DNA: TGTGCCAGCAGCTTACACAGGCGTTACGCGAAGGAGACCCAGTACTTC; CDR3: CASSLHRRYAKETQYF; size: .; V: TRBV7-8; D: .; length: 16; J: TRBJ2-5
DNA: TGTGCCAGTAGCCCCCCTCTAGCGGGAGCCCTTCTTAATGAGCAGTTCTTC; CDR3: CASSPPLAGALLNEQFF; size: once; V: TRBV19; D: TRBD2; length: 17; J: TRBJ2-1
DNA: TGTGCCAGCAGCGGGGGACAGGGGACAGATACGCAGTATTTT; CDR3: CASSGGQGTDTQYF; size: once; V: TRBV6-1; D: TRBD1; length: 14; J: TRBJ2-3
DNA: TGTGCCAGCAGCTTAAGCGGGGTGTACGAAGAGACCCAGTACTTC; CDR3: CASSLSGVYEETQYF; size: .; V: TRBV7-9; D: TRBD2; length: 15; J: TRBJ2-5
DNA: TGTGCCTGGAGTGTTTTCGCGGGGGGAGGGAATTCACCCCTCCACTTT; CDR3: CAWSVFAGGGNSPLHF; size: .; V: TRBV30; D: .; length: 16; J: TRBJ1-6
DNA: TGTGCCAGCAGTGAGGAGTTAATCGGGGAGCTGTTTTTT; CDR3: CASSEELIGELFF; size: few; V: TRBV6-1; D: .; length: 13; J: TRBJ2-2
DNA: TGCAGCGTTGAGCTCCGGGATGGCTACACCTTC; CDR3: CSVELRDGYTF; size: .; V: TRBV29-1; D: .; length: 11; J: TRBJ1-2
DNA: TGTGCCAGCAGTAGGGGGATTACCTACAATGAGCAGTTCTTC; CDR3: CASSRGITYNEQFF; size: .; V: TRBV25-1; D: .; length: 14; J: TRBJ2-1
DNA: TGTGCCAGCTCACCTGTCCTCCTTGACTCTGGAAGCACCATATATTTT; CDR3: CASSPVLLDSGSTIYF; size: .; V: TRBV18; D: .; length: 16; J: TRBJ1-3
DNA: TGTGCCAGCTCACCACCGGCGGGAACCGATACGCAGTATTTT; CDR3: CASSPPAGTDTQYF; size: .; V: TRBV18; D: .; length: 14; J: TRBJ2-3
DNA: TGTGCCAGCAGTGATCAAGATAGCTCCTACAATGAGCAGTTCTTC; CDR3: CASSDQDSSYNEQFF; size: .; V: TRBV6-1; D: .; length: 15; J: TRBJ2-1
DNA: TGTGCCAGCAGCTTCGGCCCCGGGTTTCGGAATGAGCAGTTCTTC; CDR3: CASSFGPGFRNEQFF; size: .; V: TRBV5-6; D: .; length: 15; J: TRBJ2-1